This T cell receptor (beta chain) came from a study of long-term antiretroviral therapy in people with HIV. Whole-study findings and limits: Subsequent to ART, diversity was augmented yet persisted below that of transplant donor controls.

The assay used was immunoSEQ (version v3.0), run at survey level. Here immunoSEQ multiplex PCR was the method, and the copy in TCRdb shows in-frame clones only, minus some. This sample has under 25,000 clones, with around 80% found just once. Notes on this clone: Its matching antigen is unknown.

Germline assignment: CDR1 SGHRS and CDR2 YFSETQ. This CDR3 contains 16 residues. V lost 7 bases, J lost 1 base, and 11 bases stayed unmatched. V is TRBV5-1 and J is TRBJ2-3; 8 nucleotides agree with TRBD2. Sequenced here: unsorted PBMCs, sampled 0.5 years after starting antiretroviral therapy. The receptor's source is a woman aged 40 to 55 with HIV. Here the CDR3 DNA reads TGCGCCAGCCCCGAGAACGCGGGGGGTTGCACAGATACGCAGTATTTT. It codes for CASPENAGGCTDTQYF.